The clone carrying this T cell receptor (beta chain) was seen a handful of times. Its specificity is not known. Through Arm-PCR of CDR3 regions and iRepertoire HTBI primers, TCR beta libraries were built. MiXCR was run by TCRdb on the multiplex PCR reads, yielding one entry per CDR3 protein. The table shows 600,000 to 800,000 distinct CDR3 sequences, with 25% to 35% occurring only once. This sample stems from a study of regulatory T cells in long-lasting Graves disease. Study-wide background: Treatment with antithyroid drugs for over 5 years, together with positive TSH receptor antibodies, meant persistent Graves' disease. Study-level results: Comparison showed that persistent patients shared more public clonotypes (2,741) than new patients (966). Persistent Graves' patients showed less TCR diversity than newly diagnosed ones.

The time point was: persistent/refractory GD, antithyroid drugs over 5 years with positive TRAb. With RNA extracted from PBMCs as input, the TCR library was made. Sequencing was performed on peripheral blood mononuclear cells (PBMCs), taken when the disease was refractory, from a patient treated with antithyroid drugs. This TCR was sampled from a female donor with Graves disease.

The CDR3 reads CASSAPIGVVHEQYF. CDR3 sequence (DNA): TGTGCCAGCAGTGCTCCAATTGGGGTAGTCCACGAGCAGTACTTC. The chain uses TRBV6-1 and TRBJ2-7; D is undetermined. The CDR3 loop spans 15 amino acids. CDR1 MNHNS and CDR2 SASEGT come from the germline V gene. Deletions cut 4 bases from V and 5 bases from J, with 18 bases between.